This T cell receptor (beta chain) was obtained from a study of technical replicates of blood from a few donors. The CDR3 length is 13 residues. The germline V gene has CDR1 SGHTA and CDR2 FQGNSA. Trimming removed 2 bases from V and 3 bases from J, with 8 bases in between. The protocol was immunoSEQ multiplex PCR, while the TCRdb copy is restricted to in-frame clones and leaves out a portion. Of about 64,000 clones detected, 75% to 90% appear once; the ten largest clones hold roughly 5.1%. The chain has TRBV7-2 and TRBJ2-7; D gene ambiguous. Source material: PBMCs. This TCR was recovered from a human donor in good health. Some clones in this sample may be carry-over from other donors' samples. The CDR3 protein is CASSLLYLYEQYF. In DNA, the CDR3 is TGTGCCAGCAGCTTATTATATCTCTACGAGCAGTACTTC.